This TCR beta chain was retrieved from a study of T cells in Graves' hyperthyroidism and ophthalmopathy. CDR3 length: 16 residues. Trimming stripped 1 base from V and 6 bases from J, with 13 bases between. CDR1 is SNHLY, CDR2 FYNNEI, per germline. Amplified TCR beta CDR3 regions derived from RNA transcripts. When the TCR CDR3 underwent first-round RT-PCR, the HTBI primer set was used. MiXCR, run by TCRdb on the multiplex PCR reads, gives a single entry per CDR3 protein. The sample has more than 500,000 distinct CDR3 sequences, 12% to 15% seen once. The hyperthyroidism patients had all been newly diagnosed, and their disease duration was under 2 months. Their ages ranged from 18 to 65 years. This clonotype was seen ten or more times.

This TCR came from a middle-aged woman with Graves' hyperthyroidism. The sequenced sample was blood. The chain combines TRBV2 with TRBJ1-6; D unclear. The CDR3 DNA sequence: TGTGCCAGCAGTGAAGGGTTCGCCGAGGGTAATTCACCCCTCCACTTT. Its translation: CASSEGFAEGNSPLHF.